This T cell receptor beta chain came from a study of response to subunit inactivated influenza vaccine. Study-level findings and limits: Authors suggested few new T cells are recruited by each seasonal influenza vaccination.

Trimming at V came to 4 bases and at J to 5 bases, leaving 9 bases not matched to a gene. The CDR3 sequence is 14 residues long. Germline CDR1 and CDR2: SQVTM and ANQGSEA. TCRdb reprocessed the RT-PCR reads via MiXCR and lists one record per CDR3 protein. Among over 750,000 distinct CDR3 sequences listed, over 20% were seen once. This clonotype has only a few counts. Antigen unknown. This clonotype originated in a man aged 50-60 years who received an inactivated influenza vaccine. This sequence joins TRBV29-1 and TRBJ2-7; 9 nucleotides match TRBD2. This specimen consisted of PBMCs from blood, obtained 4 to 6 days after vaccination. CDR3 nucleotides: TGCAGCGTTGCGATAGGACTAGCGCGCGACGAGCAGTACTTC. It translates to CSVAIGLARDEQYF.